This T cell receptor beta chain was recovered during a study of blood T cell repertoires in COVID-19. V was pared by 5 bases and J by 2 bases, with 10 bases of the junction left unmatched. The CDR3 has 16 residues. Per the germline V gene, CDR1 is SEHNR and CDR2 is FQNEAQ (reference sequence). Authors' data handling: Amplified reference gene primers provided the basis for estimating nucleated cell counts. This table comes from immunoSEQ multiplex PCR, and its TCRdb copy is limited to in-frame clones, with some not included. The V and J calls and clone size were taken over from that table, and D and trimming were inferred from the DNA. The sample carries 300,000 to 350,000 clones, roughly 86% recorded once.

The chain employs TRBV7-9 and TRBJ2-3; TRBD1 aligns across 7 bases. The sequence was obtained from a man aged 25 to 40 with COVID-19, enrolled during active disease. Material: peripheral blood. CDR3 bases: TGTGCCAGCAGCGAACGAAGTGGGACAGCCACAGATACGCAGTATTTT. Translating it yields CASSERSGTATDTQYF.